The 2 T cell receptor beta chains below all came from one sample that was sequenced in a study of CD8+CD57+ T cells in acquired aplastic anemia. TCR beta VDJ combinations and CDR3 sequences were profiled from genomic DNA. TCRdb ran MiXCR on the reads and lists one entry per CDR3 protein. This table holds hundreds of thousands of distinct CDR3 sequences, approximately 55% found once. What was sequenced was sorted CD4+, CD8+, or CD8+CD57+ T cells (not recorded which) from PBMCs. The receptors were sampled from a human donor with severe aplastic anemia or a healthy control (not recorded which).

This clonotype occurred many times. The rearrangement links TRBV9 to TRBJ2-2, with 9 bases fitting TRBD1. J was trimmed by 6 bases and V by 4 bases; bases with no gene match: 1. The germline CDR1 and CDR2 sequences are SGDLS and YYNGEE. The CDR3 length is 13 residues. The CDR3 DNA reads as TGTGCCAGCAGCCGGACAGGGGCCGGGGAGCTGTTTTTT. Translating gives CASSRTGAGELFF. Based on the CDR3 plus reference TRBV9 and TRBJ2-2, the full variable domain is DSGVTQTPKHLITATGQRVTLRCSPRSGDLSVYWYQQSLDQGLQFLIQYYNGEERAKGNILERFSAQQFPDLHSELNLSSLELGDSALYFCASSRTGAGELFFGEGSRLTVL.

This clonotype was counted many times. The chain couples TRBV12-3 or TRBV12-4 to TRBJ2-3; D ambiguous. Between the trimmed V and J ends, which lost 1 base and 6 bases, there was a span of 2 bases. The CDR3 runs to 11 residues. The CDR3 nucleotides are TGTGCCAGCAGTTTAGTGGATACGCAGTATTTT. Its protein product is CASSLVDTQYF.